These 20 T cell receptor beta chains share one sample of origin, sequenced in a study of blood T cell repertoires in COVID-19. TCRdb's copy holds only in-frame clones and misses some; the assay was immunoSEQ multiplex PCR. The table includes 200,000 to 250,000 clones, about 79% detected once. The sample consisted of PBMCs or T cells enriched from blood (not recorded which). Receptors were obtained from a woman aged 55-70 years who had recovered from COVID-19.

This chain uses TRBV5-1 with TRBJ2-7; tentative D call: TRBD2 (6 bases). V gave up 7 bases and J gave up 4 bases, with 15 bases separating them. This CDR3 is built from 13 residues. Germline lookup yields CDR1 SGHRS and CDR2 YFSETQ. CDR3 nucleotide sequence: TGCGCCAGCCGCGGGACGGTGGGTTACGAGCAGTACTTC. Translated, it gives CASRGTVGYEQYF.

J is TRBJ1-4 and V is TRBV7-9; D unclear. In germline, CDR1 is SEHNR, CDR2 FQNEAQ (reference sequence). The CDR3 has 15 residues. V was shortened by 1 base and J by 8 bases, with 14 bases between the two germline ends. CDR3 DNA: TGTGCCAGCAGCTTAGACGGACTCTTCGGAGAAAAACTGTTTTTT. As protein: CASSLDGLFGEKLFF. The complete variable domain, with remaining parts taken from reference TRBV7-9 and TRBJ1-4, reads DTGVSQNPRHKITKRGQNVTFRCDPISEHNRLYWYRQTLGQGPEFLTYFQNEAQLEKSRLLSDRFSAERPKGSFSTLEIQRTEQGDSAMYLCASSLDGLFGEKLFFGSGTQLSVL.

V and J are TRBV19 and TRBJ1-1; the D gene is possibly TRBD1 (5 bases). The CDR3 runs 13 residues. Looked up from germline, CDR1 is LNHDA and CDR2 is SQIVND (reference sequence). Between the trimmed V and J ends, which lost 5 bases and 5 bases, there was a span of 12 bases. The CDR3 DNA is TGTGCCAGTAGTCTCGGGGGTTGGACTGAAGCTTTCTTT. Its translation is CASSLGGWTEAFF. The variable domain in full, completed from reference TRBV19 and TRBJ1-1, reads DGGITQSPKYLFRKEGQNVTLSCEQNLNHDAMYWYRQDPGQGLRLIYYSQIVNDFQKGDIAEGYSVSREKKESFPLTVTSAQKNPTAFYLCASSLGGWTEAFFGQGTRLTVV.

The chain couples TRBV6-5 to TRBJ2-5, with a weak D call TRBD2 (7 bases). The CDR3 length is 13 residues. Deletions cut 6 bases from V and 5 bases from J, with 13 bases between. The germline CDR1 and CDR2 sequences are MNHEY and SVGAGI. CDR3 amino acids: CASSGGPGETQYF. The CDR3 region has the DNA TGTGCCAGCAGCGGGGGGCCGGGGGAGACCCAGTACTTC.

V is TRBV5-1 and J is TRBJ2-3; no reliable D call. Germline values: CDR1 SGHRS, CDR2 YFSETQ. V was cut by 0 bases and J by 2 bases, with 7 bases left in between. This CDR3 is built from 14 residues. CDR3 region: CASSLGGFTDTQYF. In DNA form, the CDR3 reads TGCGCCAGCAGCTTGGGCGGTTTCACAGATACGCAGTATTTT. The variable domain in full, completed from reference TRBV5-1 and TRBJ2-3, reads KAGVTQTPRYLIKTRGQQVTLSCSPISGHRSVSWYQQTPGQGLQFLFEYFSETQRNKGNFPGRFSGRQFSNSRSEMNVSTLELGDSALYLCASSLGGFTDTQYFGPGTRLTVL.

The V gene is TRBV27, the J gene TRBJ2-3, with 11 bases that match TRBD2. CDR3 size: 13 residues. From germline, CDR1 is MNHEY and CDR2 SMNVEV (reference sequence). V was pared by 7 bases and J by 6 bases, with 3 bases of the junction left unmatched. The chain's CDR3 is CASKGLADDTQYF. The CDR3 nucleotides read TGTGCCAGCAAGGGACTAGCGGACGATACGCAGTATTTT.

The rearrangement uses TRBV10-1 and TRBJ2-5; possible D gene TRBD1, 5 bases. The CDR3 contains 13 residues. Trimming took 2 bases from V and 1 from J, leaving 5 bases between them. Germline loops: CDR1 WNHNN, CDR2 SYGVQD (reference sequence). The CDR3 DNA reads TGCGCCAGCAGTGAGGACAGCCAAGAGACCCAGTACTTC. As protein: CASSEDSQETQYF.

The V gene is TRBV7-2, the J gene TRBJ2-2; a possible D gene is TRBD1 (6 bases). V was cut by 1 base and J by 1 base, with 7 bases left in between. CDR3 length: 15 residues. Germline V CDR1 and CDR2: SGHTA, FQGNSA. The CDR3 bases are TGTGCCAGCAGCTTAGGCAGGGGGAACACCGGGGAGCTGTTTTTT. It yields the protein CASSLGRGNTGELFF. The entire variable domain, with the rest obtained from reference TRBV7-2 and TRBJ2-2, is as follows: GAGVSQSPSNKVTEKGKDVELRCDPISGHTALYWYRQSLGQGLEFLIYFQGNSAPDKSGLPSDRFSAERTGGSVSTLTIQRTQQEDSAVYLCASSLGRGNTGELFFGEGSRLTVL.

The gene calls are TRBV13 and TRBJ1-2; 7 positions match TRBD1. The CDR3 has 16 amino acids. Germline V gene lookup returns CDR1 PRHDT and CDR2 FYEKMQ (reference sequence). V lost 4 bases to trimming and J lost 3 bases; unmatched junction nucleotides: 11. The CDR3 loop is CASSSTPQGGYYGYTF. DNA for the CDR3: TGTGCCAGCAGCTCGACCCCCCAGGGGGGATACTATGGCTACACCTTC.

V gene TRBV7-9 combines with J gene TRBJ1-5; TRBD1 might be the D (5 bases). The V gene's germline CDR1 is SEHNR and CDR2 FQNEAQ (reference sequence). This CDR3 region has 13 residues. The ends were cut back, 5 bases at V and 3 bases at J, with 8 bases in the middle. CDR3 protein: CASSRQLNQPQHF. CDR3 DNA sequence: TGTGCCAGCAGCAGACAGCTCAATCAGCCCCAGCATTTT.

V gene TRBV2 combines with J gene TRBJ1-3; D possibly corresponds to TRBD1 (5 bases). This CDR3 comprises 14 residues. The V end lost 6 bases, the J end lost 2 bases, and 11 bases lay between the germline ends. Germline loops: CDR1 SNHLY, CDR2 FYNNEI. The CDR3 loop is CASSQGGAGNTIYF. The CDR3 DNA is TGTGCCAGCAGCCAGGGAGGTGCTGGAAACACCATATATTTT.

The chain has TRBV19 and TRBJ1-2; 7 bases map to TRBD1. From germline, CDR1 is LNHDA and CDR2 SQIVND (reference sequence). Germline trimming cut 4 bases from V and 2 bases from J; bases unmatched to any gene: 10. This CDR3 region has 16 residues. CDR3 bases: TGTGCCAGTAGTACCAGACAGGGCGAGAGGAACTATGGCTACACCTTC. Encoded protein: CASSTRQGERNYGYTF.

The rearrangement links TRBV11-2 to TRBJ1-2; D is perhaps TRBD1 (5 bases). CDR1 and CDR2 (germline): SGHAT, FQNNGV. The length of the CDR3 is 12 residues. V shed 5 bases and J shed 5 bases, with 9 bases lying between them. CDR3 nucleotide sequence: TGTGCCAGCAGCGCCAGGGTATATGGCTACACCTTC. It specifies CASSARVYGYTF. Full variable domain (remainder filled in from reference TRBV11-2 and TRBJ1-2): EAGVAQSPRYKIIEKRQSVAFWCNPISGHATLYWYQQILGQGPKLLIQFQNNGVVDDSQLPKDRFSAERLKGVDSTLKIQPAKLEDSAVYLCASSARVYGYTFGSGTRLTVV.

The chain joins TRBV7-6 to TRBJ2-3; 8 nucleotides line up with TRBD1. CDR1 SGHVS and CDR2 FNYEAQ come from the germline V gene. This CDR3 spans 15 amino acids. J lost 5 bases, V lost 5 bases, and 9 bases had no gene match. This chain's CDR3 is CASSRGQGGGDTQYF. Written as DNA, the CDR3 is TGTGCCAGCAGCCGCGGACAGGGTGGGGGAGATACGCAGTATTTT.

The chain is built from TRBV9 and TRBJ1-2, with D possibly matching TRBD1 (5 bases). The V and J ends lost 4 bases and 2 bases respectively, with 9 bases between them. The CDR3 totals 13 residues. Germline assignment: CDR1 SGDLS and CDR2 YYNGEE. CDR3 in DNA: TGTGCCAGCAGCTCAGACAGCAACTATGGCTACACCTTC. Encoded protein: CASSSDSNYGYTF.

A remark on this clone: The same CDR3 is also encoded by other DNA sequences in this sample. The chain recombines TRBV19 with TRBJ2-1; D perhaps matches TRBD2 (5 bases). Germline lookup yields CDR1 LNHDA and CDR2 SQIVND (reference sequence). The CDR3 length is 13 residues. Deletions cut 5 bases from V and 3 bases from J, with 8 bases between. CDR3 sequence: CASSPRGYNEQFF. Here the CDR3 DNA reads TGTGCCAGTAGTCCTCGGGGCTACAATGAGCAGTTCTTC. Full variable domain (remainder filled in from reference TRBV19 and TRBJ2-1): DGGITQSPKYLFRKEGQNVTLSCEQNLNHDAMYWYRQDPGQGLRLIYYSQIVNDFQKGDIAEGYSVSREKKESFPLTVTSAQKNPTAFYLCASSPRGYNEQFFGPGTRLTVL.

The genes are TRBV10-3 and TRBJ2-2; tentative D call: TRBD2 (5 bases). This CDR3 has 15 residues. V lost 0 bases and J 1 base, leaving 6 bases between the germline ends. The germline gives CDR1 ENHRY, CDR2 SYGVKD. The CDR3: CAISESGLNTGELFF. The DNA for the CDR3 is TGTGCCATCAGTGAGTCCGGACTGAACACCGGGGAGCTGTTTTTT.

V usage is TRBV6-2 or TRBV6-3 and J usage is TRBJ2-7; D possibly corresponds to TRBD1 (6 bases). V lost 6 bases, J lost 3 bases, and 24 bases lay in between. Germline CDR1 reads MNHEY; CDR2 reads SVGEGT. This CDR3 spans 17 amino acids. This CDR3 reads CASSPLRGFSVNYEQYF. CDR3 sequence (DNA): TGTGCCAGCAGCCCACTAAGGGGGTTTTCCGTCAACTACGAGCAGTACTTC.

In its sample, this clone was seen once. The chain combines TRBV7-6 with TRBJ1-4; D is perhaps TRBD1 (5 bases). Per the germline V gene, CDR1 is SGHVS and CDR2 is FNYEAQ. The V end lost 5 bases, the J end lost 5 bases, and 15 bases lay between the germline ends. The CDR3 runs 15 residues. Written as DNA, the CDR3 is TGTGCCAGCAGCCAGGACATACAGGCGAATGAAAAACTGTTTTTT. Protein: CASSQDIQANEKLFF.

The rearrangement uses TRBV7-9 and TRBJ1-5; D is possibly TRBD1 (6 bases). Germline values: CDR1 SEHNR, CDR2 FQNEAQ (reference sequence). The V end lost 1 base, the J end lost 1 base, and 11 bases lay between the germline ends. The CDR3 consists of 16 residues. CDR3 nucleotide sequence: TGTGCCAGCAGCTTAGGGGGACACCTAAGCAATCAGCCCCAGCATTTT. Translated, it gives CASSLGGHLSNQPQHF.